This T cell receptor beta chain emerged from a study of OX40 agonist ivuxolimab in advanced cancers. Study results and caveats: Average numbers of expanded clones were greater in CD8+ T cells than in CD4+.

The cohort excluded patients with autoimmune disease history or systemic immunosuppression. Germline V gene sequence: CDR1 SQVTM, CDR2 ANQGSEA. The CDR3 loop spans 12 amino acids. The V end lost 7 bases, the J end lost 6 bases, and 15 bases lay between the germline ends. The data were produced by immunoSEQ multiplex PCR, yet TCRdb's version contains in-frame clones alone and is incomplete. The profile shows 34,000 or so clones, roughly 80% of them singletons. With regard to this clone: What it binds is unknown.

The V call is TRBV29-1, the J call TRBJ2-5, with D possibly called TRBD1 or TRBD2 (5 bases each). The sequence derives from an adult with an advanced solid tumor such as melanoma, head and neck, liver or kidney cancer. The sequencing here drew on CD4+ or CD8+ T cells sorted from blood, taken in a trial of the OX40 agonist ivuxolimab. The CDR3 coding sequence is TGCAGCGCTGGGACCCGCGGGCAGACCCAGTACTTC. Translation: CSAGTRGQTQYF.